This record concerns one T cell receptor beta chain sequence. Antigen: not known. The data derive from a study of T cells after posttransplantation cyclophosphamide. Whole-study findings and limits: Blood and skin or GI T cell repertoires showed limited TRB overlap.

Per the germline V gene, CDR1 is SGHAT and CDR2 is FQNNGV. V lost 4 bases and J 10 bases, leaving 12 bases between the germline ends. The CDR3 runs 12 residues. Method: immunoSEQ multiplex PCR; TCRdb's copy keeps in-frame clones and lacks some. The sample has about 1,900 clones; roughly 94% are singletons. The clonotype was recovered from a woman aged 50 to 65 in good health and a related stem cell transplant donor. The chain recombines TRBV11-2 with TRBJ2-3; D perhaps matches TRBD1 (6 bases). The sample consisted of CD4+ T cells sorted from bone marrow. CDR3: CASSSQGRSQYF. The CDR3, as DNA: TGTGCCAGCAGCTCACAGGGAAGGTCGCAGTATTTT.